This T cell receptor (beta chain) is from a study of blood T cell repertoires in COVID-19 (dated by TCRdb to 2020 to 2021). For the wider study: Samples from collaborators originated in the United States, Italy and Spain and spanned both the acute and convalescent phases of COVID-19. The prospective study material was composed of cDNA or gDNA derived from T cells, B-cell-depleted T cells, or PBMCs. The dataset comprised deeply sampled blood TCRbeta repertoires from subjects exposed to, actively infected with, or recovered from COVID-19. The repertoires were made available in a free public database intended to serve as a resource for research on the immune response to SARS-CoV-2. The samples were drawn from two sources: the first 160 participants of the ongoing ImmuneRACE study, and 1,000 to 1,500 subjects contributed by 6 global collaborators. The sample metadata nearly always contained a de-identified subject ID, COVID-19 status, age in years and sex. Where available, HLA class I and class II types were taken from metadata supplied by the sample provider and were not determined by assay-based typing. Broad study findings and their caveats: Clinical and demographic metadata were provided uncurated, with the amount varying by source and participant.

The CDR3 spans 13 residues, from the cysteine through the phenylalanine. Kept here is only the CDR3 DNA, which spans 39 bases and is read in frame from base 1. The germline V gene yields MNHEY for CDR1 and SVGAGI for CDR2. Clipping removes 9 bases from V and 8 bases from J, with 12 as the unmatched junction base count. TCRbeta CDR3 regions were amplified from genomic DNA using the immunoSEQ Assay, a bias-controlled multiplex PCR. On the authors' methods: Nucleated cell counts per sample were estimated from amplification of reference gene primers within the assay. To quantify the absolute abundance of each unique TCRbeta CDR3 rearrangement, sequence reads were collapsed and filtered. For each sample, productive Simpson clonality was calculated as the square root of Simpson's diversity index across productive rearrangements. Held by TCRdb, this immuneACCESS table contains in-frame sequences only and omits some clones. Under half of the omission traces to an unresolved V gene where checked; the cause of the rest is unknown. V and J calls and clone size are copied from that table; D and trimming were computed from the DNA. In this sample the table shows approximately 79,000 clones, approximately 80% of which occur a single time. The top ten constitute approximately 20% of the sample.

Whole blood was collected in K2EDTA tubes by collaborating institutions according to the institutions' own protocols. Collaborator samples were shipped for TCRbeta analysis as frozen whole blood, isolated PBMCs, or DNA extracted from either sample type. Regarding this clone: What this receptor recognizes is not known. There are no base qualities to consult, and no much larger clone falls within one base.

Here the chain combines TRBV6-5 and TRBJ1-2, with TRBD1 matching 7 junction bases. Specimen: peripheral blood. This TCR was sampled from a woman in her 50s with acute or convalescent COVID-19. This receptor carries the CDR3 CASHGTATGGYTF. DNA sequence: TGTGCCAGTCACGGGACAGCAACTGGAGGCTACACCTTC.